What follows are 2 T cell receptor beta chains derived from one specimen sequenced in a study of blood T cell repertoires in COVID-19. Profiling relied on immunoSEQ multiplex PCR, and the TCRdb table lists in-frame clones only, not all of them. There are 280,000 or so clones in the sample; about 83% occur only once, and approximately 9% lies in the top ten. What was sequenced was peripheral blood. The source is a woman between 45 and 60 years old who had recovered from COVID-19.

The V and J genes are TRBV24-1 and TRBJ2-1, with D possibly being TRBD1 (6 bases). The CDR3 runs 15 residues. The V gene's germline CDR1 is KGHDR and CDR2 SFDVKD. V was pared by 3 bases and J by 9 bases, with 17 bases between. The DNA for the CDR3 is TGTGCCACCAGTGATCAGGACGGGACACTCGGTGAGCAGTTCTTC. Translation: CATSDQDGTLGEQFF.

The sample holds a few counts of this clone. Other nucleotide sequences in the sample specify the same CDR3. The chain has TRBV5-5 and TRBJ2-7; D may be TRBD1 (6 bases). The germline V gene encodes CDR1 SGHKS and CDR2 YYEKEE (reference sequence). Between the trimmed V and J ends, which lost 1 base and 0 bases, there was a span of 8 bases. This CDR3 is built from 14 residues. The CDR3 region has the DNA TGTGCCAGCAGCTTGACAGGGACCTCCTACGAGCAGTACTTC. Encoded protein: CASSLTGTSYEQYF.